Presented here are 16 T cell receptor beta chains from one specimen sequenced in a study of shared clonotypes between healthy human individuals. Here immunoSEQ multiplex PCR was the method, and the copy in TCRdb shows in-frame clones only, minus some. The repertoire includes over 950,000 clones, 77% of them detected once, and roughly 0.9% sits in the top ten. The sequenced sample consisted of memory CD4+ T cells from PBMCs. Subset denoted: CD45RA-negative fraction. Receptors originate from a man between 18 and 29 years old in good health. Some clones in this sample may be carry-over from other donors' samples.

With regard to this clone: Additional DNA sequences in this sample encode the identical CDR3. The V gene is TRBV5-1, the J gene TRBJ2-1; 10 nucleotides match TRBD2. Germline V CDR1 and CDR2: SGHRS, YFSETQ. The V and J ends lost 0 bases and 5 bases, in that order; junction bases with no gene match: 2. This CDR3 contains 15 residues. CDR3 region: CASSLELAGDNEQFF. The CDR3 DNA reads as TGCGCCAGCAGCTTGGAGCTAGCGGGGGACAATGAGCAGTTCTTC.

V gene TRBV7-9 combines with J gene TRBJ1-3, with TRBD1 as a possible D gene (6 bases). The CDR3 runs 16 residues. The germline gives CDR1 SEHNR, CDR2 FQNEAQ (reference sequence). Trimming took off 0 bases at V and 4 bases at J, with 13 bases between the two ends. The DNA of the CDR3 is TGTGCCAGCAGCTTAGCCGACAGGACGTCAGGAAACACCATATATTTT. Its protein product is CASSLADRTSGNTIYF.

This rearrangement joins TRBV30 to TRBJ2-7; D gene uncertain. V lost 5 bases and J lost 1, with 6 bases in between. This CDR3 contains 11 residues. Germline loops: CDR1 GTSNPN, CDR2 SVGIG (reference sequence). This chain's CDR3 is CAWGISYEQYF. For the CDR3, the DNA is TGTGCCTGGGGAATTTCCTACGAGCAGTACTTC.

The chain is built from TRBV4-3 and TRBJ2-1, with D possibly TRBD2 on 5 matching bases. Between the trimmed V and J ends, which lost 4 bases and 10 bases, there was a span of 17 bases. CDR1 and CDR2 from the germline V gene are LGHNA and YSLEER. The CDR3 is made up of 14 amino acids. The CDR3 protein is CASSRDWRVGEQFF. The CDR3 nucleotides are TGCGCCAGCAGCCGTGATTGGCGGGTCGGAGAGCAGTTCTTC.

The CDR3 region has the DNA TGCGCCAGCAGCTTAGGTCCTAGCGGACAAGAGACCCAGTACTTC. Protein: CASSLGPSGQETQYF. This chain joins TRBV5-1 and TRBJ2-5; 7 positions match TRBD2. Germline-derived CDR1 and CDR2 are SGHRS and YFSETQ. The V segment lost 2 bases and the J segment 2 bases; nucleotides outside the gene matches: 6. This CDR3 is built from 15 residues.

This clone was seen a few times. The chain joins TRBV5-4 to TRBJ2-1; 9 nucleotides agree with TRBD1. The CDR3 length is 16 residues. The V segment lost 5 bases and the J segment 0 bases; nucleotides outside the gene matches: 6. Germline values: CDR1 SGHNT, CDR2 YYREEE (reference sequence). The CDR3 DNA reads TGTGCCAGCAGGAAAGGGACAGGGAGCTCCTACAATGAGCAGTTCTTC. This codes for CASRKGTGSSYNEQFF.

This clone has more than one count but fewer than ten. A clone one base away is much larger, so this may be a read error. The chain recombines TRBV5-4 with TRBJ2-7; TRBD2 aligns across 8 bases. The CDR3 totals 14 residues. V shed 3 bases and J 0 bases; nucleotides not matched to a gene: 2. Germline V gene data show CDR1 as SGHNT and CDR2 as YYREEE (reference sequence). CDR3 DNA sequence: TGTGCCAGCAGCTCCGGGACTAGCTCCTACGAGCAGTACTTC. Translating it yields CASSSGTSSYEQYF.

Concerning this clone itself: One junction end disagrees with the germline gene, perhaps due to a read error. The CDR3 bases are TGTGCCAGCACCTTACACCGTAACCGAGGCAGGGGCTCCACCTTC. Its translation: CASTLHRNRGRGSTF. This chain links TRBV28 with TRBJ1-2; weak D call: TRBD1 (6 bases). CDR3 size: 15 residues. Germline-derived CDR1 and CDR2 are MDHEN and SYDVKM.

This clone was detected only once. The chain links TRBV29-1 to TRBJ2-2; D is unresolved. CDR1 and CDR2 from the germline V gene are SQVTM and ANQGSEA. V dropped 7 bases and J dropped 7 bases, with 10 bases sitting between them. CDR3 size: 11 residues. The CDR3 DNA is TGCAGCGGCCTTAGAGGCGGGGAGCTGTTTTTT. Translating it yields CSGLRGGELFF.

This chain uses TRBV11-2 with TRBJ2-3, with 7 positions matching TRBD1. This CDR3 comprises 15 residues. Germline values: CDR1 SGHAT, CDR2 FQNNGV. Germline trimming cut 4 bases from V and 0 bases from J; bases unmatched to any gene: 4. The CDR3 loop is CASSYGTASTDTQYF. In nucleotides, the CDR3 is TGTGCCAGCAGCTACGGGACAGCGAGCACAGATACGCAGTATTTT.

A word on this clone: A read error may explain this, as a much larger clone is one base away. The chain uses TRBV10-2 and TRBJ2-2, with TRBD1 as a possible D gene (6 bases). Germline V gene data show CDR1 as WSHSY and CDR2 as SAAADI. The CDR3 totals 14 residues. The CDR3 loop is CSSSENRVTGELFF. CDR3 nucleotides: TGCTCCAGCAGTGAGAACAGGGTAACCGGGGAGCTGTTTTTT.

V and J are TRBV27 and TRBJ2-7; no definite D call. The CDR3 extends over 16 amino acids. The germline CDR1 and CDR2 sequences are MNHEY and SMNVEV (reference sequence). Trimming removed 3 bases at V and 1 base at J, with 16 bases between. The CDR3 coding sequence is TGTGCCAGCAGTTTTAAGATGTCGTTATATTCCTACGAGCAGTACTTC. Translation: CASSFKMSLYSYEQYF.

This clone has just one count. The V and J genes are TRBV5-1 and TRBJ2-5; no definite D call. The length of the CDR3 is 14 residues. CDR1 SGHRS and CDR2 YFSETQ come from the germline V gene. The V end lost 0 bases, the J end lost 4 bases, and 10 bases lay between the germline ends. The DNA of the CDR3 is TGCGCCAGCAGCTTGGCCTCGGATGGAGAGACCCAGTACTTC. Translation: CASSLASDGETQYF.

This rearrangement joins TRBV5-1 to TRBJ2-5, with 14 positions matching TRBD2. Germline assignment: CDR1 SGHRS and CDR2 YFSETQ. This CDR3 spans 17 amino acids. V trimming: 4 bases; J trimming: 5 bases; junction bases outside the gene matches: 10. The CDR3 DNA follows: TGCGCCAGCAGCGGGGGGACTAGCGGGAGTAGGAGGGAGACCCAGTACTTC. As protein: CASSGGTSGSRRETQYF. The full variable domain, with the rest looked up from reference TRBV5-1 and TRBJ2-5, is KAGVTQTPRYLIKTRGQQVTLSCSPISGHRSVSWYQQTPGQGLQFLFEYFSETQRNKGNFPGRFSGRQFSNSRSEMNVSTLELGDSALYLCASSGGTSGSRRETQYFGPGTRLLVL.

V usage is TRBV11-3 and J usage is TRBJ2-7, with TRBD2 identical over 8 bases. V was pared by 0 bases and J by 1 base, with 11 bases of the junction left unmatched. This CDR3 comprises 18 residues. The germline V gene encodes CDR1 SGHNT and CDR2 YENEEA. The CDR3 here is CASSLEIPSGFFSYEQYF. The DNA for the CDR3 is TGTGCCAGCAGCTTAGAAATTCCTAGCGGGTTTTTTTCCTACGAGCAGTACTTC. The full variable domain, completed using reference TRBV11-3 and TRBJ2-7, is EAGVVQSPRYKIIEKKQPVAFWCNPISGHNTLYWYLQNLGQGPELLIRYENEEAVDDSQLPKDRFSAERLKGVDSTLKIQPAELGDSAVYLCASSLEIPSGFFSYEQYFGPGTRLTVT.

The chain combines TRBV28 with TRBJ2-5; TRBD2 is a possible D gene (5 bases). The V end was cut by 8 bases, the J end by 1 base, with 17 bases between. The CDR3 length is 15 residues. CDR1 and CDR2 (germline): MDHEN, SYDVKM. CDR3 sequence: CASRGSPVGQETQYF. The CDR3 DNA reads TGTGCCAGCCGGGGATCTCCGGTGGGCCAAGAGACCCAGTACTTC.